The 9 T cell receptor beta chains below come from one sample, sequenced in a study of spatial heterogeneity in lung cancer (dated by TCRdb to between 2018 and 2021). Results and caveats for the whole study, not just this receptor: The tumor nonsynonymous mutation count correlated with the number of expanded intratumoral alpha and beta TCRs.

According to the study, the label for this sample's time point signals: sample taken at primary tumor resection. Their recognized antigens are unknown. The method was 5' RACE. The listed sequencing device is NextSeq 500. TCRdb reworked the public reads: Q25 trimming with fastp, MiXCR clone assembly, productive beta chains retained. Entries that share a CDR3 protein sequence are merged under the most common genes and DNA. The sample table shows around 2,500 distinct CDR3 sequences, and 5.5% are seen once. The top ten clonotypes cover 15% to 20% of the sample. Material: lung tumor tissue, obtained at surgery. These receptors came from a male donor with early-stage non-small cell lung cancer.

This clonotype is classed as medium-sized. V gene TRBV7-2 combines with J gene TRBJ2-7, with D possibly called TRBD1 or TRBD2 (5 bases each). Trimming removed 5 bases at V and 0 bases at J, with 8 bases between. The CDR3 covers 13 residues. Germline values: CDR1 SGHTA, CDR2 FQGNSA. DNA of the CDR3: TGTGCCAGCAGCAGGGACCTCTCCTACGAGCAGTACTTC. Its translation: CASSRDLSYEQYF. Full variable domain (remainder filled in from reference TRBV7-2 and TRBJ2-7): GAGVSQSPSNKVTEKGKDVELRCDPISGHTALYWYRQSLGQGLEFLIYFQGNSAPDKSGLPSDRFSAERTGGSVSTLTIQRTQQEDSAVYLCASSRDLSYEQYFGPGTRLTVT.

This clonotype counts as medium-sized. The CDR3 here is CAWSVGGVGLAIEQYF. CDR3 nucleotides: TGTGCCTGGAGTGTGGGTGGTGTAGGACTAGCGATCGAGCAGTACTTC. This rearrangement joins TRBV30 to TRBJ2-7, with TRBD2 matching over 9 bases. The CDR3 runs 16 residues. CDR1 and CDR2 from the germline V gene are GTSNPN and SVGIG (reference sequence). Trimming at V came to 0 bases and at J to 6 bases, leaving 12 bases not matched to a gene.

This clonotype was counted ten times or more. CDR3 in DNA: TGTGCCAGCAGCCCAAGCGTGGTTGAGCAGTTCTTC. It yields the protein CASSPSVVEQFF. This chain joins TRBV7-9 and TRBJ2-1; D gene unclear. Per the germline V gene, CDR1 is SEHNR and CDR2 is FQNEAQ (reference sequence). V lost 5 bases, J lost 9 bases, and 11 bases lay in between. CDR3 length: 12 amino acids. The whole variable domain, remainder taken from reference TRBV7-9 and TRBJ2-1, is DTGVSQNPRHKITKRGQNVTFRCDPISEHNRLYWYRQTLGQGPEFLTYFQNEAQLEKSRLLSDRFSAERPKGSFSTLEIQRTEQGDSAMYLCASSPSVVEQFFGPGTRLTVL.

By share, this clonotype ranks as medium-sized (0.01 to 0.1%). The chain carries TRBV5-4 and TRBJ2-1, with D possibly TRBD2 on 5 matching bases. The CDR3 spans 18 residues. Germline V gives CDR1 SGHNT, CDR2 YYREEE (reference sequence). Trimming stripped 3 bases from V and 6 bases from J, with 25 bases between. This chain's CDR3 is CASSSSPYLSGNANEQFF. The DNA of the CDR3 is TGTGCCAGCAGCTCCAGCCCGTATCTTTCCGGGAATGCCAATGAGCAGTTCTTC. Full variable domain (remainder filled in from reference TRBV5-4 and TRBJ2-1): ETGVTQSPTHLIKTRGQQVTLRCSSQSGHNTVSWYQQALGQGPQFIFQYYREEENGRGNFPPRFSGLQFPNYSSELNVNALELDDSALYLCASSSSPYLSGNANEQFFGPGTRLTVL.

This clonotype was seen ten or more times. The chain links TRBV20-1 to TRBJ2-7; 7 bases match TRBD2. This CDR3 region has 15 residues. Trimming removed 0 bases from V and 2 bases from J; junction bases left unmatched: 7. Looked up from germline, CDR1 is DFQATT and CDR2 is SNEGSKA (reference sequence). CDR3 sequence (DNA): TGCAGTGCTAGAGATGCGGGGGAGTCCCCCTACGAGCAGTACTTC. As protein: CSARDAGESPYEQYF.

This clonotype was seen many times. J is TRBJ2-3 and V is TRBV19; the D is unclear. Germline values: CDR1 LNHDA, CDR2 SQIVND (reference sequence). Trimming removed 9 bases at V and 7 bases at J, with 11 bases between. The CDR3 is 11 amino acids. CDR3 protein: CASDGPYTQYF. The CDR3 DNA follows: TGTGCCAGCGACGGACCGTATACGCAGTATTTT.

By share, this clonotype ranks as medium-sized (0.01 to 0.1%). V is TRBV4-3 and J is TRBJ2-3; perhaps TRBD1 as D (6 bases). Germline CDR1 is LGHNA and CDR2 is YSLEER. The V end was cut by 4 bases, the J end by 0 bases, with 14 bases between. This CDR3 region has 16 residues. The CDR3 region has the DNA TGCGCCAGCAGCCGCACAGGGTATTCTAGCACAGATACGCAGTATTTT. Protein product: CASSRTGYSSTDTQYF.

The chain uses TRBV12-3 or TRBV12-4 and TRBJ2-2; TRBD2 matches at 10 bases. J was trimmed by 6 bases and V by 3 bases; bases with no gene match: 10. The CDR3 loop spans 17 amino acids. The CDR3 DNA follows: TGTGCCAGCAGTTTTTCACCGGGACTAGCGTTACCCGGGGAGCTGTTTTTT. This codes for CASSFSPGLALPGELFF.

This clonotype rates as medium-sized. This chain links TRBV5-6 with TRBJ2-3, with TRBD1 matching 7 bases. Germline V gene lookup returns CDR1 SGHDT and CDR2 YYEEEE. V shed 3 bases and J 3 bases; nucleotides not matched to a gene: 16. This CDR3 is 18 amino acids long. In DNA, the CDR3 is TGTGCCAGCAGCTCCCTAGAGAACAGACAGGGAAGGACAGATACGCAGTATTTT. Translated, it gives CASSSLENRQGRTDTQYF.